Here is one T cell receptor beta chain with its context. Assay: immunoSEQ multiplex PCR; the TCRdb copy retains only in-frame clones and omits some. The data show some 70,000 clones, roughly 90% seen once. The sample belongs to a study of identifying expanded T cells in peripheral blood. During the collection period, no donor immune events like infections were recorded. With 4 bases removed from V and 6 bases from J, the gap between germline ends came to 24 bases. Per germline, CDR1 LGHNA and CDR2 YSLEER. CDR3 size: 18 residues. The clonotype originates from a person between 18 and 69 years old in good health. The sequenced material came from blood. The rearrangement joins TRBV4-3 to TRBJ2-2, with D possibly being TRBD1 or TRBD2 (5 bases each). The CDR3 DNA is TGCGCCAGCAGCCCCCTTCCCACGGGACCCTCGGGACCCGGGGAGCTGTTTTTT. Protein product: CASSPLPTGPSGPGELFF.